This T cell receptor beta chain was observed in a study of CD8+ T cells in alopecia areata. The length of the CDR3 is 14 residues. Germline assignment: CDR1 GTSNPN and CDR2 SVGIG (reference sequence). V gave up 3 bases and J gave up 0 bases, with 11 bases separating them. Findings and caveats of the study: Shared TCR sequences were less clear between patients than in mice, possibly partly from HLA diversity.

There are a few counts of this clone. The antigen remains unidentified. Once RNA had been extracted, it was reverse transcribed into cDNA to act as the sequencing template. Sequenced by immunoSEQ multiplex PCR; TCRdb stores in-frame clones only, minus some. The data hold 110,000 or so clones, with 56% observed a single time. The treatment denotes: oral pan-JAK inhibitor, 5-10 mg twice daily. This chain connects TRBV30 to TRBJ2-5, with D uncertain. This clonotype was obtained from a human donor with alopecia areata. The sequencing here drew on CD4+ T cells sorted from blood, taken at week 24, from a patient treated with tofacitinib. The CDR3 nucleotides read TGTGCCTGGAGCTCCGTAGGCAACCAAGAGACCCAGTACTTC. The encoded protein is CAWSSVGNQETQYF.